This T cell receptor (beta chain) emerged from a study of high-grade serous ovarian cancer treatment subgroups (dated by TCRdb to about 2021). About the full investigation: A mean of around 13,000 reads and 7,500 or so unique TCR beta rearrangements per sample was generated by sequencing. TCR beta repertoires were profiled in patients with high-grade serous ovarian cancer who were grouped, under a laparoscopic triage algorithm, by complete gross resection or by neoadjuvant chemotherapy response. Of the approximately 30 patients in the cohort, around ten had no residual disease after primary surgery (R0), around ten were excellent NACT responders, and around ten were poor NACT responders. In total there were some 90 samples, since every patient provided one primary tumor sample and two metastatic tumor samples.

CDR1 SGHNT and CDR2 YENEEA were looked up in the germline V gene. Relative to germline, V is 2 bases shorter and J is 7 bases shorter, with 5 bases between their ends. From its cysteine to its phenylalanine, the CDR3 spans 12 amino acids. The kept DNA is CDR3 alone, 36 bases in frame from the first base. For this clone: The specificity of this receptor is unknown. No qualities accompany the bases; no much larger clone lies one base away.

Collection of tumor samples took place before definitive surgery or chemotherapy. Genomic DNA was extracted by the MD Anderson Biospecimen Extraction Resource, and TCR sequencing was done by the MD Anderson Cancer Genomics Laboratory. What the work shows at the level of the full study, not this receptor alone: TCR clonal relatedness was found to be positively correlated with neoantigen level and, by trend, with copy number variation and mutation load derived from whole-genome sequencing. Tumors from the same patient had repertoire similarity ranging from roughly 0.1 to 0.8, while tumors from different patients showed almost no similarity. TCR repertoire analyses were focused on CDR3, and CDR1 and CDR2 were not analyzed. Spatial information was not captured by bulk tumor TCR sequencing, so insight into HGSC tumor complexity and diversity was limited.

The approximately 100 tumor samples underwent high-throughput TCR profiling using ImmunoSEQ. Per the original workflow: To measure repertoire diversity, the metrics used were richness (unique productive sequences), clonality, evenness and relatedness, and the Bhattacharyya coefficient was used to assess similarity between samples. A sensitivity analysis that removed TCRs with fewer than two reads produced consistent conclusions. The clones in this table, taken by TCRdb from immuneACCESS, are in-frame only. Not every clone is retained; where verified, under half of the shortfall comes from an unresolved V gene, and the cause of the rest is unknown. V and J calls and clone size follow that table, whereas D and trimming were derived from the DNA. This sample lists about 4,400 clones; roughly three quarters were detected once. The top ten constitute approximately 5.7% of the sample.

The V and J genes are TRBV11-3 and TRBJ2-2, with no confidently assigned D gene. Sequencing input: tumor tissue. The source is a human donor with high-grade serous ovarian cancer. For the CDR3, the sequence is CASSLKVGELFF. The sequence in DNA is TGTGCCAGCAGCTTAAAGGTCGGGGAGCTGTTTTTT.